Shown below are 8 T cell receptor beta chains from a single sample sequenced in a study of T cell responses to AZD1222 COVID-19 vaccine. Profiled with immunoSEQ multiplex PCR; TCRdb holds only in-frame clones, not every one. The sample carries about 130,000 clones, about 91% recorded once. The source material was peripheral blood, sampled on day 0 of AZD1222 vaccination. The receptors here all came from an adult in good health.

The gene calls are TRBV10-3 and TRBJ2-7, with 10 bases matching TRBD1. V lost 8 bases to trimming and J lost 3 bases; unmatched junction nucleotides: 7. This CDR3 comprises 14 residues. Germline loops: CDR1 ENHRY, CDR2 SYGVKD. Written as DNA, the CDR3 is TGTGCCATCGAGGGTGGACAGGGGGGCTACGAGCAGTACTTC. As protein: CAIEGGQGGYEQYF.

J is TRBJ1-2 and V is TRBV21-1. TRBV21-1 is assigned pseudogene status. This CDR3 spans 18 amino acids. The CDR3 loop reads CASSKVMLDLGLDYGYTF. In DNA form, the CDR3 reads TGTGCCAGCAGCAAAGTAATGTTGGACTTGGGACTCGACTATGGCTACACCTTC.

The rearrangement joins TRBV18 to TRBJ1-3; maybe TRBD1 (6 bases). This CDR3 is 15 amino acids long. CDR1 KGHSH and CDR2 LQKENI come from the germline V gene. V lost 1 base and J lost 3, with 10 bases in between. The CDR3 loop reads CASSPQSGVGNTIYF. The CDR3 coding sequence is TGTGCCAGCTCACCACAGTCAGGGGTTGGAAACACCATATATTTT.

This chain links TRBV7-2 with TRBJ2-1, with D perhaps TRBD1 or TRBD2 (5 bases each). Germline V gene lookup returns CDR1 SGHTA and CDR2 FQGNSA. The length of the CDR3 is 15 residues. V dropped 4 bases and J dropped 0 bases, with 10 bases sitting between them. The CDR3: CASSSGPSSYNEQFF. The CDR3 DNA is TGTGCCAGCAGCTCGGGACCGAGCTCCTACAATGAGCAGTTCTTC.

This clone appeared once. The chain carries TRBV7-2 and TRBJ2-7; D is possibly TRBD1 or TRBD2 (5 bases each). Trimming cost V 5 bases and J 3 bases, with 17 bases left between them. The CDR3 length is 15 residues. Germline values: CDR1 SGHTA, CDR2 FQGNSA. The CDR3 DNA follows: TGTGCCAGCAGCAGAACGAGGGACGGATACTACGAGCAGTACTTC. It codes for CASSRTRDGYYEQYF.

The J gene is TRBJ2-5, the V gene TRBV4-1; TRBD1 might be the D (6 bases). This CDR3 has 16 residues. With 4 bases removed from V and 1 base from J, the gap between germline ends came to 16 bases. CDR1 and CDR2 from the germline V gene are MGHRA and YSYEKL. The CDR3 DNA reads as TGCGCCAGCAGCCCCGTTAGGGGGAGCTCCCAAGAGACCCAGTACTTC. This translates into CASSPVRGSSQETQYF.

In this sample, this clone turned up once. The genes are TRBV7-2 and TRBJ2-2; the D gene is possibly TRBD2 (7 bases). This CDR3 is 16 amino acids long. V lost 5 bases, J lost 4 bases, and 17 bases lay in between. CDR1 and CDR2 (germline): SGHTA, FQGNSA. The CDR3 region has the DNA TGTGCCAGCAGCCCCCCGCGGGGAGGGGGCACCGGGGAGCTGTTTTTT. It encodes CASSPPRGGGTGELFF. The full variable domain, rest sourced from reference TRBV7-2 and TRBJ2-2, is GAGVSQSPSNKVTEKGKDVELRCDPISGHTALYWYRQSLGQGLEFLIYFQGNSAPDKSGLPSDRFSAERTGGSVSTLTIQRTQQEDSAVYLCASSPPRGGGTGELFFGEGSRLTVL.

This clone was seen just once. The chain employs TRBV7-6 and TRBJ1-6; D not certain. CDR3 length: 15 amino acids. Trimming cost V 5 bases and J 4 bases, with 12 bases left between them. Germline CDR1 and CDR2: SGHVS and FNYEAQ. CDR3 in amino acids: CASSPFVIYNSPLHF. The CDR3 DNA follows: TGTGCCAGCAGCCCTTTCGTGATTTATAATTCACCCCTCCACTTT.